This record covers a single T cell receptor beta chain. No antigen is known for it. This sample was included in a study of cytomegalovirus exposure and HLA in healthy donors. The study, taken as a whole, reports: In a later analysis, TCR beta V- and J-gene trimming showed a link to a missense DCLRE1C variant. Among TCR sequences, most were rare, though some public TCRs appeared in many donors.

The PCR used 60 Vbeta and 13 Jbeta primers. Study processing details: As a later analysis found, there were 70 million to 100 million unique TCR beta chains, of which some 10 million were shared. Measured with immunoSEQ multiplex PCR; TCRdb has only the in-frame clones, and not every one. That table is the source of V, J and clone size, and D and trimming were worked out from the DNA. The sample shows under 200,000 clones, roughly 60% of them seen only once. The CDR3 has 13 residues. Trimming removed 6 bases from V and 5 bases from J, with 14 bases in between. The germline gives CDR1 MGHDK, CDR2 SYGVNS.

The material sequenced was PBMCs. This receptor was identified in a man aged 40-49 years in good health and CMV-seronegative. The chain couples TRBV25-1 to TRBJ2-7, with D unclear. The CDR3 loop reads CASSHTGGNEQYF. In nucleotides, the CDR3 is TGTGCCAGCAGCCACACGGGTGGTAACGAGCAGTACTTC.